The 5 T cell receptor beta chains below come from one sample, sequenced in a study of early stage breast cancer tumors. Some clones are missing from TCRdb's copy, which holds only in-frame ones; the method was immunoSEQ multiplex PCR. The profile shows about 31,000 clones, roughly four fifths of them singletons. The sequenced material came from breast tumor tissue. The receptors were sampled from a person younger than 45 with breast cancer.

This clone was counted only a few times. This chain links TRBV7-2 with TRBJ2-7; the match to TRBD2 covers 12 bases. With V trimmed by 4 bases and J by 6 bases, 7 bases remained unmatched. This CDR3 comprises 15 residues. Germline CDR1 reads SGHTA; CDR2 reads FQGNSA. DNA for the CDR3: TGTGCCAGCAGCTCTACTAGCGGGAGGCTGGGCGAGCAGTACTTC. It is translated as CASSSTSGRLGEQYF.

The rearrangement links TRBV7-8 to TRBJ1-3, with TRBD1 matching 7 bases. With V trimmed by 5 bases and J by 14 bases, 6 bases remained unmatched. The CDR3 is made up of 11 amino acids. CDR1 is SGHVS, CDR2 FQNEAQ, per germline. CDR3 bases: TGTGCCAGCAGCATAGGACAGGCACTATATTTT. Translation: CASSIGQALYF.

The rearrangement links TRBV29-1 to TRBJ2-2; D may match TRBD1 or TRBD2 (5 bases each). V was trimmed by 4 bases and J by 5 bases, leaving 11 bases between them. Germline V gene sequence: CDR1 SQVTM, CDR2 ANQGSEA. The CDR3 extends over 13 amino acids. The CDR3 region has the DNA TGCAGCGTTGCTCGGGGACGGACCGGGGAGCTGTTTTTT. It is translated as CSVARGRTGELFF.

The chain has TRBV7-8 and TRBJ2-5; 10 positions match TRBD1. The V segment lost 1 base and the J segment 2 bases; nucleotides outside the gene matches: 4. Per germline, CDR1 SGHVS and CDR2 FQNEAQ. The CDR3 loop spans 16 amino acids. CDR3 protein: CASSLVTDRGQETQYF. DNA for the CDR3: TGTGCCAGCAGCTTAGTAACGGACAGGGGGCAAGAGACCCAGTACTTC.

The chain has TRBV5-3 and TRBJ2-5; 8 bases are shared with TRBD2. TRBV5-3 falls under the ORF class, with uncertain function. The V segment lost 4 bases and the J segment 3 bases; nucleotides outside the gene matches: 2. The CDR3 loop spans 13 amino acids. The CDR3 DNA reads as TGTGCCAGAAGCCTACTAGCGGAAGAGACCCAGTACTTC. Translating gives CARSLLAEETQYF.